Listed here is a single T cell receptor beta chain. What it binds is not known. Cells were stimulated with overlapping HIV-1 Gag 15-mer peptides. Sorting selected CD4+ T cells upregulating both CD40 ligand and CD69. CD8+ T cells were removed from PBMCs prior to stimulation. The immunoSEQ assay was version 4, run in survey mode. The method was immunoSEQ multiplex PCR; TCRdb's version includes in-frame clones alone and lacks a portion of them. The sample lists thousands of clones, more than 70% seen once, with 1.5% to 2.5% in the top ten. The data were taken from a study of persistence of HIV-infected CD4 T cells. With 2 bases clipped from V and 4 bases from J, the junction kept 2 bases outside the gene matches. Germline CDR1 reads KGHDR; CDR2 reads SFDVKD. The CDR3 sequence is 14 residues long.

The sequencing used CD4+ T cells sorted from PBMCs after approximately 19-hour stimulation, collected from a patient who received antiretroviral therapy. The sequence was obtained from an adult woman with HIV who was CMV-seropositive. The chain has TRBV24-1 and TRBJ2-3; 7 nucleotides agree with TRBD1. Here the CDR3 DNA reads TGTGCCACCAGTGATTCAGGGGGTTCAGATACGCAGTATTTT. Its translation is CATSDSGGSDTQYF.